This TCR beta chain derives from a study of shared clonotypes between healthy human individuals. Study-wide results and caveats: For sorted subsets, rarefaction showed incomplete sequencing despite large depth.

Profiling relied on immunoSEQ multiplex PCR, and the TCRdb table lists in-frame clones only, not all of them. Here the sample spans about 2,200,000 clones, more than 85% being singletons. Naive CD8 isolation took CD45RO-negative cells positively selected for CCR7 and excluded terminally differentiated effector memory CD45RA+ cells. Worth noting for this clone: Its target is not known.

Germline CDR1 is LGHNA and CDR2 is YSLEER. The CDR3 extends over 15 amino acids. The germline V and J ends were trimmed by 0 bases and 1 base, with 10 bases remaining between them. Sequencing was done on a sample of naive CD8+ T cells from PBMCs. The V call is TRBV4-3, the J call TRBJ2-7, with D perhaps matching TRBD1 or TRBD2 (5 bases each). This sequence was found in a man aged 18 to 30 in good health. Some clones in this sample may be carry-over from other donors' samples. The CDR3 spells CASSQDRGVSYEQYF. CDR3 nucleotide sequence: TGCGCCAGCAGCCAAGATAGAGGGGTTTCCTACGAGCAGTACTTC.